The source of this T cell receptor (beta chain) is a study of cytomegalovirus exposure and HLA in healthy donors. Study-level points and caveats: Cytomegalovirus association was listed for around 170 TCR beta chains. In an earlier analysis, about 87% or about 30%: the productive usage of most TCR beta V segments. CMV antigen specificity was confirmed in vitro for three CMV-associated chains.

PCR involved 60 Vbeta and 13 Jbeta primers. Generated by immunoSEQ multiplex PCR, the TCRdb table keeps only in-frame clones and is missing some. The data hold around 150,000 clones, with roughly four fifths observed a single time. Worth noting for this clone: Antigen unknown.

The sample comprised PBMCs. The origin of this receptor is a man aged 45-65 years in good health and CMV-seropositive.

CDR3 nucleotide sequence: TGTGCCAACTCTAAAGACAGCCACAATGAGCAGTTCTTC. Its translation: CANSKDSHNEQFF. The chain has TRBV7-8 and TRBJ2-1; the D gene is possibly TRBD1 (5 bases). Trimming cost V 10 bases and J 5 bases, with 15 bases left between them. The CDR3 length is 13 residues. Germline V lookup: CDR1 SGHVS, CDR2 FQNEAQ.